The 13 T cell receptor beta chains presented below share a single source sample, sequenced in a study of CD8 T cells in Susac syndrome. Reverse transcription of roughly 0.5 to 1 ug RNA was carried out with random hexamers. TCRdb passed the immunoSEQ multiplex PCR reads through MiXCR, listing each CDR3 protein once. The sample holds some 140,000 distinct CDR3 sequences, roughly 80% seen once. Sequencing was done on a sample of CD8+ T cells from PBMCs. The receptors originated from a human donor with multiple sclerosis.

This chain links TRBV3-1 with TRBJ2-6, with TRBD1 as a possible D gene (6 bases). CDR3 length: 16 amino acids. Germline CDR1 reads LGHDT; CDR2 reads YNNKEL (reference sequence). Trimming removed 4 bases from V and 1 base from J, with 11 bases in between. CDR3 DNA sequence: TGTGCCAGCAGCCCCTTACAGGGATCTGGGGCCAACGTCCTGACTTTC. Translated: CASSPLQGSGANVLTF.

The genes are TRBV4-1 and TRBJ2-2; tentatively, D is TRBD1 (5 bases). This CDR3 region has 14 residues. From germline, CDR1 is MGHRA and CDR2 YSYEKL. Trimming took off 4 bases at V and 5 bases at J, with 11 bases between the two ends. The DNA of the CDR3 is TGCGCCAGCAGCCGCACCGACAGAACCGGGGAGCTGTTTTTT. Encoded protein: CASSRTDRTGELFF.

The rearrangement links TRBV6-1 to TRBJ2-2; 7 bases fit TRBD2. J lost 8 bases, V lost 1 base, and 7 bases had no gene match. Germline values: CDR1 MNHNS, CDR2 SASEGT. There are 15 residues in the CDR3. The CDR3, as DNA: TGTGCCAGCAGTGAAGGGGAGGGTCTCGCGGGGGAGCTGTTTTTT. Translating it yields CASSEGEGLAGELFF.

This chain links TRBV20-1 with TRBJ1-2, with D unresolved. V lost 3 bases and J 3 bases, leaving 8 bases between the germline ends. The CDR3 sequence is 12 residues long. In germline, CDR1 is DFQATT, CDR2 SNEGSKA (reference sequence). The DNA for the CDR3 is TGCAGTGCTAGGGAGTCCTACTATGGCTACACCTTC. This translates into CSARESYYGYTF.

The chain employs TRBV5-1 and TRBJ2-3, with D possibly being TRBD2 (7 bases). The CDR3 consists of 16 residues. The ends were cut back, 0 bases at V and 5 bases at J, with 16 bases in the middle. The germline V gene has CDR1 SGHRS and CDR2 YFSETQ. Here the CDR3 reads CASSLARGGAEDTQYF. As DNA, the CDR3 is TGCGCCAGCAGCTTGGCTAGAGGGGGGGCCGAAGATACGCAGTATTTT.

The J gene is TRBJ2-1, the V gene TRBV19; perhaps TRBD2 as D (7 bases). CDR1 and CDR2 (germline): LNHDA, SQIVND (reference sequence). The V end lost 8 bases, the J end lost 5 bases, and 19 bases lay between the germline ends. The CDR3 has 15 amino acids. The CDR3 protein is CASGGGYSPHNEQFF. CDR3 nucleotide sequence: TGTGCCAGTGGGGGGGGCTACTCCCCCCACAATGAGCAGTTCTTC.

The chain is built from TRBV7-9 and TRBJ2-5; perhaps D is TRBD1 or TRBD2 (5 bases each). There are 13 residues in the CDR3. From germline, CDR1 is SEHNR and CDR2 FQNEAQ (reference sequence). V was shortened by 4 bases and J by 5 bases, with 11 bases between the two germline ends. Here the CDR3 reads CASSWDPGETQYF. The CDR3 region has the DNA TGTGCCAGCAGCTGGGACCCGGGGGAGACCCAGTACTTC.

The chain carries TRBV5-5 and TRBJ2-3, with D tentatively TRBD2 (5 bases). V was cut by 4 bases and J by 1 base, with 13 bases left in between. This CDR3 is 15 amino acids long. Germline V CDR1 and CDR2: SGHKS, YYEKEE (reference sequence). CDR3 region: CASSPGIWGTDTQYF. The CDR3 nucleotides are TGTGCCAGCAGCCCCGGGATCTGGGGCACAGATACGCAGTATTTT.

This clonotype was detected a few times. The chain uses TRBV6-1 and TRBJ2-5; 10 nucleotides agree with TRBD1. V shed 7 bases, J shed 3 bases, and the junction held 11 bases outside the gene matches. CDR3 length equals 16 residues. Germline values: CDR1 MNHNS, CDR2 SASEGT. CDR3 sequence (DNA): TGTGCCAGCAAATCTTTGACAGGGGGCCTCGAAGAGACCCAGTACTTC. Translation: CASKSLTGGLEETQYF.

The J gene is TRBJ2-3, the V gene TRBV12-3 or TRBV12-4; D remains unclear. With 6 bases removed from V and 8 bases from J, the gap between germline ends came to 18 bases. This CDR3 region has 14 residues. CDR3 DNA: TGTGCCAGCAGCCGCACCCTCGTTGGGCTTACGCAGTATTTT. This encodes CASSRTLVGLTQYF.

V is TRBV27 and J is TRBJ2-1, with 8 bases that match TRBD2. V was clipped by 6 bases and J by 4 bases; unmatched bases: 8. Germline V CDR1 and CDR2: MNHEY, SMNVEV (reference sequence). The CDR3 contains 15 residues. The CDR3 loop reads CASRRGGERYNEQFF. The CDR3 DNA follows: TGTGCCAGCAGACGGGGGGGTGAGCGGTACAATGAGCAGTTCTTC.

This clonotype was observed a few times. The CDR3 loop is CASRRGLPQYF. CDR3 coding DNA: TGTGCCAGCAGAAGGGGGCTTCCCCAGTACTTC. The rearrangement joins TRBV6-1 to TRBJ2-5, with TRBD1 identical over 7 bases. The length of the CDR3 is 11 residues. Germline loops: CDR1 MNHNS, CDR2 SASEGT. V shed 6 bases, J shed 9 bases, and the junction held 4 bases outside the gene matches.

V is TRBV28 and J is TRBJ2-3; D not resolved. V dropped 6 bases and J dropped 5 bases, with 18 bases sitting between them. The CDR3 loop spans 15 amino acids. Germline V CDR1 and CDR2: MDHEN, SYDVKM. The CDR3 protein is CASSPIWDIRDTQYF. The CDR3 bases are TGTGCCAGCAGCCCAATCTGGGATATCAGAGATACGCAGTATTTT.